The rows below give T cell receptor beta chains drawn from one sample of a study of blood T cell repertoires in COVID-19. The method was immunoSEQ multiplex PCR; TCRdb's version includes in-frame clones alone and lacks a portion of them. The sample has around 400,000 clones, around 83% seen once. Sequenced: PBMCs or T cells enriched from blood (not recorded which). Receptors were obtained from a woman in her fifties or sixties who had recovered from COVID-19. Both conserved end residues are part of each CDR3. A D gene is named only where the DNA matches it firmly. For some rows the clone size is stated as once, few or many, or as a class when expanded; others skip it.

TGTGCCAGCAGTTACGGGCAGTCGAACTATGGCTACACCTTC,CASSYGQSNYGYTF,NA,TRBV6-5,TRBJ1-2,NA
TGTGCCAGCAGCCCCAGACCGACAGACGCTACTGAAGCTTTCTTT,CASSPRPTDATEAFF,NA,TRBV7-2,TRBJ1-1,NA
TGTGCCAGCAGCACCGGGACAGGGCGAGACACCATATATTTT,CASSTGTGRDTIYF,TRBD1,TRBV3-1/TRBV3-2,TRBJ1-3,NA
TGTGCCAGCAGCATACCGGGACACTACAATGAGCAGTTCTTC,CASSIPGHYNEQFF,NA,TRBV3-1/TRBV3-2,TRBJ2-1,once
TGTGCCTGGAGTGGGGGCGCGATCGGTACTCAGAACACTGAAGCTTTCTTT,CAWSGGAIGTQNTEAFF,NA,TRBV30,TRBJ1-1,NA
TGTGCCAGCAGTTCTCAGCACTCCCAGGTCTACGAGCAGTACTTC,CASSSQHSQVYEQYF,NA,TRBV27,TRBJ2-7,NA
TGTGCCAGCTCACCATCTCAACAGGGGCGCGGGACTGAAGCTTTCTTT,CASSPSQQGRGTEAFF,TRBD1,TRBV18,TRBJ1-1,NA
TGTGCCAGCAGTCCGACGGGACAGTGGAATCACTACACCTTC,CASSPTGQWNHYTF,TRBD1,TRBV27,TRBJ1-2,NA
TGTGCCAGCAGTTACGGCAGGGGCACTGAAGCTTTCTTT,CASSYGRGTEAFF,NA,TRBV6-5,TRBJ1-1,few
TGCGCCAGCAGCCAAGATCTGAACGTTCAGGGAGAGACCCAGTACTTC,CASSQDLNVQGETQYF,NA,TRBV4-3,TRBJ2-5,NA
TGTGCCAGCAGCCAAGATAGGGCTAGCGCACCTTTCACAGATACGCAGTATTTT,CASSQDRASAPFTDTQYF,NA,TRBV4-2,TRBJ2-3,NA
TGCAGCGTGGCGGTTCGAACGAATGAAAAACTGTTTTTT,CSVAVRTNEKLFF,NA,TRBV29-1,TRBJ1-4,NA
TGTGCCAGCAGCGACCACGACGGGGAACTGTTTTTT,CASSDHDGELFF,NA,TRBV9,TRBJ1-4,NA
TGTGCCAGCAGCCTACAGGGGGCGAACACCGGGGAGCTGTTTTTT,CASSLQGANTGELFF,TRBD1,TRBV9,TRBJ2-2,NA
TGTGCCAGCAACACCCTACAGGGGGGGGGCTACACCTTC,CASNTLQGGGYTF,TRBD1,TRBV7-9,TRBJ1-2,NA
TGTGCCAGCAGTTTGGTTAGGACAGGGAAAATGGCTGAAGCTTTCTTT,CASSLVRTGKMAEAFF,TRBD1,TRBV6-5,TRBJ1-1,NA
TGTGCCAGCAGTACTAGGTTGAACACTGAAGCTTTCTTT,CASSTRLNTEAFF,NA,TRBV7-8,TRBJ1-1,NA
TGTGCCAGCAGCGCCATCAGGGGGGCGGTAAGCACAGATACGCAGTATTTT,CASSAIRGAVSTDTQYF,NA,TRBV9,TRBJ2-3,NA
TGTGCCATCAGGGACACCCCGAACACCGGGGAGCTGTTTTTT,CAIRDTPNTGELFF,NA,TRBV10-3,TRBJ2-2,NA
TGTGCCAGCAGTGAACAGGACAGGGGGCCCCAGCATTTT,CASSEQDRGPQHF,TRBD1,TRBV2,TRBJ1-5,NA
TGTGCCAGCAGTTACTCCTTGGGGGCAGTCCAAGGGACCCAGTACTTC,CASSYSLGAVQGTQYF,NA,TRBV6-5,TRBJ2-5,NA
TGTGCCAGCTCACCAGGTATAGCCGATGTTCGTGGCTACACCTTC,CASSPGIADVRGYTF,NA,TRBV18,TRBJ1-2,once
TGTGCCTGGATAGCAGGGGTAGTTACTGAAGCTTTCTTT,CAWIAGVVTEAFF,NA,TRBV30,TRBJ1-1,NA
TGTGCCAGCAGTGACGGGGGGACTAATGAAAAACTGTTTTTT,CASSDGGTNEKLFF,NA,TRBV25-1,TRBJ1-4,NA
TGTGCCAGCAGCCGGGGGACAGTCGGTGGCTACACCTTC,CASSRGTVGGYTF,TRBD1,TRBV5-4,TRBJ1-2,NA
TGTGCCAGCAGCCAAGATTGGGACAGGGTAAATGAAAAACTGTTTTTT,CASSQDWDRVNEKLFF,TRBD1,TRBV4-2,TRBJ1-4,NA
TGTGCCAGCAGCTTCGGACAGACGTTGGGAGAGACCCAGTACTTC,CASSFGQTLGETQYF,NA,TRBV7-6,TRBJ2-5,NA
TGTGCCTGGAGTAAAGGCGGGGGGGCCGGGGAGCTGTTTTTT,CAWSKGGGAGELFF,TRBD2,TRBV30,TRBJ2-2,NA
TGTGCCAGCAGCAGAGACAGGAACACTGAAGCTTTCTTT,CASSRDRNTEAFF,NA,TRBV7-7,TRBJ1-1,NA
TGCGCCAGCAGCCAACTCCCGCCGGGGGGTCGGAACAATGAGCAGTTCTTC,CASSQLPPGGRNNEQFF,TRBD2,TRBV4-3,TRBJ2-1,NA
TGTGCCAGCAGTTTATTGGGGCAGATCTCCAATCAGCCCCAGCATTTT,CASSLLGQISNQPQHF,NA,TRBV28,TRBJ1-5,NA
TGTGCCATCAGTGGACCGGGACAGAGTCTAATCACTGAAGCTTTCTTT,CAISGPGQSLITEAFF,TRBD1,TRBV10-3,TRBJ1-1,NA
TGTGCCAGCACCACGGGACATCGGGGGGACACCATATATTTT,CASTTGHRGDTIYF,NA,TRBV11-2,TRBJ1-3,NA
TGTGCCAGCAGCTTAAACCGGGGTGGCTACACCTTC,CASSLNRGGYTF,NA,TRBV11-3,TRBJ1-2,few
TGTGCCAGCAGCTTGTACCGGGGCAGGGGTTGGGGAATGGACTATGGCTACACCTTC,CASSLYRGRGWGMDYGYTF,NA,TRBV5-6,TRBJ1-2,NA
TGTGCCATCACTCCGGGAGTTAATGAAAAACTGTTTTTT,CAITPGVNEKLFF,NA,TRBV10-3,TRBJ1-4,NA
TGTGCCAGCAGCAAACAAGCTCCCGGGGAAATATATAGCAATCAGCCCCAGCATTTT,CASSKQAPGEIYSNQPQHF,NA,TRBV21-1,TRBJ1-5,NA
TGTGCCTGGAGTTTTAAAGCTACAGGGCTGTGGCCGATCACTGAAGCTTTCTTT,CAWSFKATGLWPITEAFF,NA,TRBV30,TRBJ1-1,NA
TGTGCCAGCAGTTCCGGACAGTCAACCACAGATACGCAGTATTTT,CASSSGQSTTDTQYF,NA,TRBV7-3,TRBJ2-3,NA
TGTGCCAGCAGCGTAGGACAAACTGGAAACACCATATATTTT,CASSVGQTGNTIYF,NA,TRBV5-5,TRBJ1-3,few
TGTGCCAGCACCATGGATGGGGCACTAAAGGGTACTGAAGCTTTCTTT,CASTMDGALKGTEAFF,NA,TRBV7-2,TRBJ1-1,NA
TGTGCCAGCAGCGTAGGGTCGGGGAGCAACACCATATATTTT,CASSVGSGSNTIYF,NA,TRBV9,TRBJ1-3,NA
TGTGCCAGCAGCTTAACCCAGTCTGGAAACACCATATATTTT,CASSLTQSGNTIYF,NA,TRBV7-2,TRBJ1-3,once
TGTGCCAGCAGTCGGGGACAGAGCTCCTATAATTCACCCCTCCACTTT,CASSRGQSSYNSPLHF,TRBD1,TRBV28,TRBJ1-6,NA
TGTGCCAGCAGTTCTAGTACGAGGTATGAGCAGTTCTTC,CASSSSTRYEQFF,NA,TRBV6-2/TRBV6-3,TRBJ2-1,NA
TGTGCCAGCTCAGCCGACAGGGATTACAATGAGCAGTTCTTC,CASSADRDYNEQFF,TRBD1,TRBV18,TRBJ2-1,NA
TGCGCCAGCAGCTTATGGGGTAGCGGTGCCACGACGCTATACAATGAGCAGTTCTTC,CASSLWGSGATTLYNEQFF,NA,TRBV5-1,TRBJ2-1,NA
TGTGCCAGCACCCCCGGTAGGCAGGGGCGGTGGACTGAAGCTTTCTTT,CASTPGRQGRWTEAFF,NA,TRBV6-2/TRBV6-3,TRBJ1-1,NA
TGTGCCAGCAGCTTGACAGGGGGCGAAAAACTGTTTTTT,CASSLTGGEKLFF,TRBD1,TRBV7-2,TRBJ1-4,NA
TGTGCCAGTAGTATGAGGGACACCGGGGAGCTGTTTTTT,CASSMRDTGELFF,NA,TRBV19,TRBJ2-2,few